This T cell receptor beta chain appears in the sequencing data of a study of vaccination and CD4 T cells after COVID-19 (dated by TCRdb to 2022 to 2024). Looking at the study overall: Every convalescent patient had a positive nasal swab PCR test for SARS-CoV-2, with mild disease in roughly ten patients and severe disease in one. Two doses of either the Pfizer-BioNTech BNT162b2 vaccine (n=8) or the Moderna mRNA-1273 vaccine (n=2) were administered to participants. The convalescent cohort included six males and four females, with two Hispanic individuals, seven Caucasians, two Asians and one multiracial person. Overlapping spike peptide pools from SARS-CoV-2 and from the common cold coronaviruses HCoV-NL63, HCoV-OC43 and HCoV-229E were used as culture stimuli. Post-COVID blood samples were collected from convalescent patients a median of around 100 days after diagnosis, with a range of roughly 30 to 161 days. Post-vaccine blood samples were collected a median of about 66 days after the second vaccine dose, ranging from about 14 to 241 days. In ten to eleven COVID-19 convalescent patients and a few infection-naive healthy vaccine recipients, the spike-specific CD4+ TCR repertoire before mRNA vaccination was compared with the repertoire after mRNA vaccination. In control cultures, a CEFX viral epitope pool was used as positive control, an HIV-1 Nef peptide pool was used as negative control, or no peptide was added. The full study reports these points: Only a relatively small number of convalescent patients were included in the study, and early timepoints following natural infection were not analyzed. In convalescent patients, nearly all vaccine-specific clones (304 of 307) were found to be mono-reactive for SARS-CoV-2 spike rather than cross-reactive with common cold coronaviruses. In convalescent patients, a median around 90% of post-vaccine SARS-CoV-2-reactive clones were detected only after vaccination, suggesting vaccine-specific priming. An increase in the median number of SARS-CoV-2-reactive clonotypes from approximately 23 after infection to roughly 36 after vaccination was observed, but the change was not found to be significant.

This clonotype was observed a few times. Its antigen is not yet known. The sample holds no much larger clone one base away, and base qualities are not on file. Library generation was performed with PCR. At the Johns Hopkins FTIC core, DNA from the cultured CD4+ T cells underwent TCR sequencing with the Oncomine TCR Beta short-read assay. The QIAamp micro DNA kit was used to extract genomic DNA from the cultured CD4+ T cells. Oncomine TCR Beta libraries from cultured CD4+ T cells were pooled with unique dual indexes and sequenced on an Illumina iSeq 100. Per the original workflow: Non-productive sequences were removed, and CDR3s that did not start with C, did not end with F or W, or were shorter than 7 amino acids were discarded. The MANAFEST web application identified antigen-specific clonotypes by comparing peptide-stimulated wells against reference wells and other culture wells. An FDR below 0.05, an odds ratio above 5, and a productive frequency above 0.1% in at least two of three replicate wells were required for clones to be considered positive. A clonotype was classed as cross-reactive if the clonotype showed significant expansion both in SARS-CoV-2 spike wells and in at least one common cold coronavirus spike condition. Similarity between CDR3 sequences was evaluated in R version 3.6.1 using Levenshtein distances (stringdist) and unrooted phylogenetic trees (ape). TCRdb itself trimmed the public reads at Q25 with fastp, ran MiXCR and retained productive beta chains. Records with the same CDR3 protein are collapsed into one entry carrying the most frequent genes and DNA. For this entry, the V and J calls and clone size follow TCRdb and not the study's own pipeline. Across this sample there are about 9,100 distinct CDR3 sequences, with approximately 58% seen only once. In total, the top ten clones hold roughly 12% of the sample.

The sample's treatment or condition, from its label and the paper: approximately 9-day PBMC culture with coronavirus spike peptide pools or control peptides (ViraFEST assay). The ViraFEST assay, used in the study, expanded antigen-specific T cells with peptide pools and then identified the expanded clonotypes through TCR sequencing. The convalescent patients' positive SARS-CoV-2 PCR tests were from March to December 2020, which was before the Alpha, Beta and Delta variants emerged in the United States. Each well held approximately 2 million PBMCs cultured in IMDM containing about 5% human AB serum and approximately 9.1 IU/ml IL-2, with 9 to 10 ug/ml peptide pools added. On days 3 and 7, half of the culture medium was replaced with fresh IL-2-containing medium. After approximately eleven days of culture, CD4+ T cells were isolated by negative selection using the EasySep CD4+ T cell isolation kit. Ficoll-Paque Plus gradient centrifugation was used to isolate PBMCs from whole blood, and the isolated PBMCs were then either used fresh or cryopreserved at -140C. Triplicate wells were generally used for each culture condition.

Based on the germline V gene, the CDR1 and CDR2 sequences are ENHRY and SYGVKD. Here V drops 3 bases and J drops 3 bases, and the junction holds 7 bases not matched to any gene. The CDR3, from cysteine to phenylalanine, totals 16 residues. Solely the CDR3 DNA is kept, with 48 bases framed from the first base. Here the sequenced sample was cultured CD4+ T cells from blood, taken after SARS-CoV-2 vaccination. The chain joins TRBV10-3 to TRBJ2-7; TRBD2 lines up with 11 middle nucleotides. The sequence came from a human donor with COVID-19. The bases are TGTGCCATCAGTGACCCGACTAGCGGGGTTATCTACGAGCAGTACTTC. Translation gives CAISDPTSGVIYEQYF.